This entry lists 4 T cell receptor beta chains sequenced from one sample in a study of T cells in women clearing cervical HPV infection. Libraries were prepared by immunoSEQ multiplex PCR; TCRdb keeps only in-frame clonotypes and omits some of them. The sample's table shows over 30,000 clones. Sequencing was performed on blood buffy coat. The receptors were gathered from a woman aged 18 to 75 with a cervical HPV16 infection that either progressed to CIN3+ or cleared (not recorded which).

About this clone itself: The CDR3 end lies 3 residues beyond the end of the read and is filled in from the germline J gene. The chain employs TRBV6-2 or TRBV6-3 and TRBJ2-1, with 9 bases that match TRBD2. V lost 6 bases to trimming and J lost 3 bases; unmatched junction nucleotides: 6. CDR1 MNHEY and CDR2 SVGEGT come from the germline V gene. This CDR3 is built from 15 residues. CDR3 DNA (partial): TGTGCCAGCAGCTCCGAACTAGCGGGCTACAATGAG. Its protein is CASSSELAGYNE. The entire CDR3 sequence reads CASSSELAGYNEQFF.

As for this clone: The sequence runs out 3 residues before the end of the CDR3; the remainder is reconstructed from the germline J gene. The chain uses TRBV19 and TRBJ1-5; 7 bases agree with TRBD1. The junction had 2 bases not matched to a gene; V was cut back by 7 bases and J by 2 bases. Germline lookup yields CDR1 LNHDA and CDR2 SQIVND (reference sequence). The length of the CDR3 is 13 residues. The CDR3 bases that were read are TGTGCCAGTAAAGACAGGGGCAATCAGCCC. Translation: CASKDRGNQP. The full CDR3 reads CASKDRGNQPQHF.

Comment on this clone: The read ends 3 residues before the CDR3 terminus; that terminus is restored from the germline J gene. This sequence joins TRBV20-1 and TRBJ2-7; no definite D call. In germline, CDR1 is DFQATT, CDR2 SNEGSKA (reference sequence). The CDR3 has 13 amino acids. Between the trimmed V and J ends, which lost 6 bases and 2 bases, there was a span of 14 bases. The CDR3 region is CSANLLPPYEQYF. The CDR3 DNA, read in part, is TGCAGTGCGAACCTACTCCCACCCTACGAG.

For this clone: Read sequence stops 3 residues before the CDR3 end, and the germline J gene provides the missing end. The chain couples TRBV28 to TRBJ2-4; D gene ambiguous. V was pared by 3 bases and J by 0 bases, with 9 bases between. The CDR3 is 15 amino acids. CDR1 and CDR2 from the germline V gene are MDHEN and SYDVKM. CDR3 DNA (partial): TGTGCCAGCAGTTTGTCGCGACTAGCCAAAAACATT. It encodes CASSLSRLAKNI. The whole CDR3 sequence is CASSLSRLAKNIQYF. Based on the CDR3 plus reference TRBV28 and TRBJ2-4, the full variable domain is DVKVTQSSRYLVKRTGEKVFLECVQDMDHENMFWYRQDPGLGLRLIYFSYDVKMKEKGDIPEGYSVSREKKERFSLILESASTNQTSMYLCASSLSRLAKNIQYFGAGTRLSVL.